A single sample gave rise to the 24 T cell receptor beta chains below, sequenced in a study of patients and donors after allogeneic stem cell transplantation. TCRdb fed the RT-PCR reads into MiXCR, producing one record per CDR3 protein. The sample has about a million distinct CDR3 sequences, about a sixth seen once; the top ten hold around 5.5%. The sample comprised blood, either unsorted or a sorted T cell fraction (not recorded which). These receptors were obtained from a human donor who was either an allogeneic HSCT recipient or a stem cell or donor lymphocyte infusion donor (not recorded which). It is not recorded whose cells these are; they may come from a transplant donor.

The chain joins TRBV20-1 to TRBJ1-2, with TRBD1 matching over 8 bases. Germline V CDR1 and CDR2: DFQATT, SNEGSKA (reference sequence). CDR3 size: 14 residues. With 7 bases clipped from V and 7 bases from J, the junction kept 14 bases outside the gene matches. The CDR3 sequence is CSDTPDRATRGYTF. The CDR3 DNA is TGCAGTGATACGCCGGACAGGGCCACGCGTGGCTACACCTTC.

CDR3 sequence reads: CASSFFQETQYF. CDR3 in DNA: TGTGCCAGCAGCTTTTTTCAGGAGACCCAGTACTTC. This chain links TRBV7-2 with TRBJ2-5; D remains unclear. Trimming cost V 3 bases and J 5 bases, with 7 bases left between them. The CDR3 runs to 12 residues. Germline CDR1 SGHTA, CDR2 FQGNSA. Looking up the rest from reference TRBV7-2 and TRBJ2-5 gives the full variable domain: GAGVSQSPSNKVTEKGKDVELRCDPISGHTALYWYRQSLGQGLEFLIYFQGNSAPDKSGLPSDRFSAERTGGSVSTLTIQRTQQEDSAVYLCASSFFQETQYFGPGTRLLVL.

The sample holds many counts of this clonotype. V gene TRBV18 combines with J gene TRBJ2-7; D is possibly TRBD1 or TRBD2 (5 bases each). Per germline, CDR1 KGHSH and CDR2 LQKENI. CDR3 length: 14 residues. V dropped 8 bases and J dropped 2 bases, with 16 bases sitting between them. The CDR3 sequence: CASSPPGPTYEQYF. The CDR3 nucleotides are TGTGCCAGCAGTCCCCCGGGACCAACCTACGAGCAGTACTTC.

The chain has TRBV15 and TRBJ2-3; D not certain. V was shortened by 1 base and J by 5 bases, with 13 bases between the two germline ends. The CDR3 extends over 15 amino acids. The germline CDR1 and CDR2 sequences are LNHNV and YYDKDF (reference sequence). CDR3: CATSRGIGWGDTQYF. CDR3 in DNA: TGTGCCACCAGCAGAGGTATCGGCTGGGGAGATACGCAGTATTTT. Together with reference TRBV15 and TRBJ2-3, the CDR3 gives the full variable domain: DAMVIQNPRYQVTQFGKPVTLSCSQTLNHNVMYWYQQKSSQAPKLLFHYYDKDFNNEADTPDNFQSRRPNTSFCFLDIRSPGLGDTAMYLCATSRGIGWGDTQYFGPGTRLTVL.

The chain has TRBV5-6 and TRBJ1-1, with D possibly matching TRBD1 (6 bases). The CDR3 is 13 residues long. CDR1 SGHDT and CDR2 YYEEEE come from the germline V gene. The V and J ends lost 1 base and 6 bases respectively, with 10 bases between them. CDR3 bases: TGTGCCAGCAGCTTGATCAGGGGCTCTGAAGCTTTCTTT. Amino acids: CASSLIRGSEAFF.

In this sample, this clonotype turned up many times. The CDR3 region is CASSPDRGQETQYF. CDR3 nucleotide sequence: TGTGCCAGCAGTCCCGACAGGGGTCAAGAGACCCAGTACTTC. The gene calls are TRBV7-9 and TRBJ2-5, with 8 bases that match TRBD1. The CDR3 consists of 14 residues. Germline values: CDR1 SEHNR, CDR2 FQNEAQ (reference sequence). Trimming at V came to 6 bases and at J to 2 bases, leaving 5 bases not matched to a gene.

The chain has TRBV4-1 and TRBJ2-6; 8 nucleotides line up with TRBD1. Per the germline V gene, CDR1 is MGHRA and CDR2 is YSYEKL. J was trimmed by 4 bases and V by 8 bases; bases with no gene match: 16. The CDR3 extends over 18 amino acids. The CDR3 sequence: CASQNTRQGAVGANVLTF. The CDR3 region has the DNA TGCGCCAGCCAAAACACTAGGCAGGGGGCTGTGGGGGCCAACGTCCTGACTTTC.

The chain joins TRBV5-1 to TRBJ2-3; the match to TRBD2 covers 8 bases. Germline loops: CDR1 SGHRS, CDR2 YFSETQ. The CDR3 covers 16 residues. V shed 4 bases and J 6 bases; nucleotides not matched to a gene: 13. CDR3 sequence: CASSTERGPIGDTQYF. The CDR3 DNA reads TGCGCCAGCAGCACGGAGCGGGGGCCCATCGGGGATACGCAGTATTTT.

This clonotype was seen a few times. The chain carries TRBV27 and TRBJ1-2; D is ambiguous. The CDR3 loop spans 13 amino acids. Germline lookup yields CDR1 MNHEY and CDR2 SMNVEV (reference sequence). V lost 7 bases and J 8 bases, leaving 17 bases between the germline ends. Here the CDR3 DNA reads TGTGCCAGCATGGAGGGTCTTTCGGGAGGCTACACCTTC. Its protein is CASMEGLSGGYTF.

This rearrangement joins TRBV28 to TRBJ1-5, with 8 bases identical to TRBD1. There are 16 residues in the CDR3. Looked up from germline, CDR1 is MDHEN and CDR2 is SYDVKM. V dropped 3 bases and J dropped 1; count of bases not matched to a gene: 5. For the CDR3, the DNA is TGTGCCAGCAGTTTGGACAGGGAGGGGAGCAATCAGCCCCAGCATTTT. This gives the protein CASSLDREGSNQPQHF.

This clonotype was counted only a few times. The CDR3 nucleotides are TGCAGTGCTAGAAGCTCTAGCGGGGGGGCGAACGAGCAGTTCTTC. The encoded protein is CSARSSSGGANEQFF. This chain links TRBV20-1 with TRBJ2-1, with 12 nucleotides matching TRBD2. V lost 2 bases to trimming and J lost 10 bases; unmatched junction nucleotides: 9. The CDR3 length is 15 residues. The germline gives CDR1 DFQATT, CDR2 SNEGSKA (reference sequence).

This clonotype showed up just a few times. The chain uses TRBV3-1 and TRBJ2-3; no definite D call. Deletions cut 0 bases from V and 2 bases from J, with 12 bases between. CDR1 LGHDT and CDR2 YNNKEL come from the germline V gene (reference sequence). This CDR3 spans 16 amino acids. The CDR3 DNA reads TGTGCCAGCAGCCAAGAGTTAAACAGACTCACAGATACGCAGTATTTT. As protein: CASSQELNRLTDTQYF.

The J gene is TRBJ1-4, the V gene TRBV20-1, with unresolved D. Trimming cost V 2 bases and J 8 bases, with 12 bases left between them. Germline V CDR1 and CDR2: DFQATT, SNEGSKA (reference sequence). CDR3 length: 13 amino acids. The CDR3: CSARRRQREKLFF. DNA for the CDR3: TGCAGTGCTAGAAGAAGGCAGCGAGAAAAACTGTTTTTT.

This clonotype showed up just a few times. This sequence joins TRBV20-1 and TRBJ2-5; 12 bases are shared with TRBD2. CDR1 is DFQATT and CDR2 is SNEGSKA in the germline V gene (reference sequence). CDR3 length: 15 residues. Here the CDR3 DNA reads TGCAGAACTTTTCACGCTAGCGGGGGGGCCGGGACCCAGTACTTC. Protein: CRTFHASGGAGTQYF.

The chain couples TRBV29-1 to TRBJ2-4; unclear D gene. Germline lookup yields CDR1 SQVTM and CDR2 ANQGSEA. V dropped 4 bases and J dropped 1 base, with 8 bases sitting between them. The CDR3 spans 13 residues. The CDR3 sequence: CSVVGPAKNIQYF. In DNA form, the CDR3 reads TGCAGCGTTGTAGGGCCGGCCAAAAACATTCAGTACTTC.

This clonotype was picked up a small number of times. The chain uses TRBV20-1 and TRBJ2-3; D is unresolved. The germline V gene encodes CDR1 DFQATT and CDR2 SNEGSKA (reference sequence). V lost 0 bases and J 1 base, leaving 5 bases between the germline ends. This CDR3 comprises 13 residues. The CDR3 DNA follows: TGCAGTGCTAGAGATCTTGGCACAGATACGCAGTATTTT. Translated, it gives CSARDLGTDTQYF.

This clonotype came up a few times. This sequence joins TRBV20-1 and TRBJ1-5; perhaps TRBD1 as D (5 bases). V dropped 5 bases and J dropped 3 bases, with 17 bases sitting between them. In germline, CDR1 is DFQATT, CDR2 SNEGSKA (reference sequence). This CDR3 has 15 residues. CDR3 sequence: CSAANTGTLNQPQHF. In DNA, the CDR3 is TGCAGTGCTGCAAACACCGGGACCCTCAATCAGCCCCAGCATTTT.

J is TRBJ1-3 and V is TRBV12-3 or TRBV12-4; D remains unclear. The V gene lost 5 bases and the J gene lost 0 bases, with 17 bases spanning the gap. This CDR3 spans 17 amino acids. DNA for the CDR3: TGTGCCAGCAGTATCGACACTCTTTACAACTCTGGAAACACCATATATTTT. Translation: CASSIDTLYNSGNTIYF.

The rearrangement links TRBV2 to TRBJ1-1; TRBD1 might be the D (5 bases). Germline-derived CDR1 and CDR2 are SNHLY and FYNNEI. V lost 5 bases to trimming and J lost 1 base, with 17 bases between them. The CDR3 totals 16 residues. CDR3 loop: CASSRDGGGRNTEAFF. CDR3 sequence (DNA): TGTGCCAGCAGTCGGGACGGAGGAGGGCGGAACACTGAAGCTTTCTTT. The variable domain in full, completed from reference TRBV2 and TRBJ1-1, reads EPEVTQTPSHQVTQMGQEVILRCVPISNHLYFYWYRQILGQKVEFLVSFYNNEISEKSEIFDDQFSVERPDGSNFTLKIRSTKLEDSAMYFCASSRDGGGRNTEAFFGQGTRLTVV.

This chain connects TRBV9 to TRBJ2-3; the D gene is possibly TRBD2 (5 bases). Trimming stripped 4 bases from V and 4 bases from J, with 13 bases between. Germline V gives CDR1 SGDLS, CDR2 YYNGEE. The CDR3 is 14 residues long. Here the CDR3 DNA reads TGTGCCAGCAGCTCCGAGGGCGGAGCAGATACGCAGTATTTT. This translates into CASSSEGGADTQYF.

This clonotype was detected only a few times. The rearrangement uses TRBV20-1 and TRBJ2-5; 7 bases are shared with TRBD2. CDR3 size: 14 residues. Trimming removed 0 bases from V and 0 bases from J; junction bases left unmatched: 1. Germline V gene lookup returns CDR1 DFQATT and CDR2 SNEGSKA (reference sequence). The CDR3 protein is CSARDLADQETQYF. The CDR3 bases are TGCAGTGCTAGAGATCTAGCGGACCAAGAGACCCAGTACTTC.

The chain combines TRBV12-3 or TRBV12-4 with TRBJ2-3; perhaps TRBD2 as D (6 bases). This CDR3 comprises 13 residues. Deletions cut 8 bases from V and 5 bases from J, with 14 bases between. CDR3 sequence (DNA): TGTGCCAGCGGGGGGATGGAGCAAGATACGCAGTATTTT. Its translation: CASGGMEQDTQYF.

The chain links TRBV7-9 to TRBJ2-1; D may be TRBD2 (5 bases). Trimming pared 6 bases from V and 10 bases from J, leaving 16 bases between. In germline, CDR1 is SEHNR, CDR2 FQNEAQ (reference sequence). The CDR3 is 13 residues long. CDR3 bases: TGTGCCAGCAGTTCCACTAGGGATCACGAGCAGTTCTTC. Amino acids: CASSSTRDHEQFF.

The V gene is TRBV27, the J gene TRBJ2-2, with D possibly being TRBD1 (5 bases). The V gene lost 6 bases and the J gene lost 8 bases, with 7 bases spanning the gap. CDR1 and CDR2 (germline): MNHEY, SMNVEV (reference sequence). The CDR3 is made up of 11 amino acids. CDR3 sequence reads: CASSRQGELFF. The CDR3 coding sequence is TGTGCCAGCAGCCGACAGGGGGAGCTGTTTTTT.